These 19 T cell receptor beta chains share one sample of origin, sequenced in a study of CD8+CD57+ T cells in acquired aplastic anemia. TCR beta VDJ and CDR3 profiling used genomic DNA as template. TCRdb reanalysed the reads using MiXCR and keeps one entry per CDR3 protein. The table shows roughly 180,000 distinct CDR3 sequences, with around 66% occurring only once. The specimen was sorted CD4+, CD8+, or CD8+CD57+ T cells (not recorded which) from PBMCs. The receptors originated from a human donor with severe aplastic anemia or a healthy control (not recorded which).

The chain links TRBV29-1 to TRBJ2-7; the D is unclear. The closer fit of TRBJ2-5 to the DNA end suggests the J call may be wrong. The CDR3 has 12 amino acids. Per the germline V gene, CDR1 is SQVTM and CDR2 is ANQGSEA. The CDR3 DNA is TGCAGCGTTGTGGGTGTGGTAGTGACCCAGTACTTC. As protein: CSVVGVVVTQYF.

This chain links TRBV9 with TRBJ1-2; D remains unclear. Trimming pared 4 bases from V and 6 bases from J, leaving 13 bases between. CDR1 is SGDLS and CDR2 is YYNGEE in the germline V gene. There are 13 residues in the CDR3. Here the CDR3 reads CASSLVYVDGYTF. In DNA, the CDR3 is TGTGCCAGCAGCTTAGTGTACGTGGATGGCTACACCTTC. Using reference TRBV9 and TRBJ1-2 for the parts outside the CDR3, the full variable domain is DSGVTQTPKHLITATGQRVTLRCSPRSGDLSVYWYQQSLDQGLQFLIQYYNGEERAKGNILERFSAQQFPDLHSELNLSSLELGDSALYFCASSLVYVDGYTFGSGTRLTVV.

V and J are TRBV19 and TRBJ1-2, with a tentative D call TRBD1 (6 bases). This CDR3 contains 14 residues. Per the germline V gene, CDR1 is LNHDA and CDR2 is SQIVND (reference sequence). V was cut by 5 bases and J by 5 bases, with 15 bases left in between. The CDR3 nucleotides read TGTGCCAGTAGTCCTAAAACAGGGCCGTATGGCTACACCTTC. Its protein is CASSPKTGPYGYTF.

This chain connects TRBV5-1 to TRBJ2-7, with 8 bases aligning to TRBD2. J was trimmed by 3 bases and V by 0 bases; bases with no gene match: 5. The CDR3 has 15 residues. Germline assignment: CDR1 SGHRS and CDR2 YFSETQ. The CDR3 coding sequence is TGCGCCAGCAGCTTGGTGGCCGGGGGGGACTACGAGCAGTACTTC. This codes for CASSLVAGGDYEQYF.

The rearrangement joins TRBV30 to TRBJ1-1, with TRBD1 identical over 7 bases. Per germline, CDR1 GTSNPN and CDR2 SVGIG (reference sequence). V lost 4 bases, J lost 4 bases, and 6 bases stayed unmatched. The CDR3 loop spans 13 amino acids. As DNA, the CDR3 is TGTGCCTGGAAAAGGGGGCTTAGCACTGAAGCTTTCTTT. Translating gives CAWKRGLSTEAFF.

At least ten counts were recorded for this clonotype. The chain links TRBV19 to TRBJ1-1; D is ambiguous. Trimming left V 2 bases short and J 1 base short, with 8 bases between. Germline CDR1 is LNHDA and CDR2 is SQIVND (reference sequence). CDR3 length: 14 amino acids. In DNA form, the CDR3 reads TGTGCCAGTAGTATACAGGCCTCGAACACTGAAGCTTTCTTT. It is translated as CASSIQASNTEAFF. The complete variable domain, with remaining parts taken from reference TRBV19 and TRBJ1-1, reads DGGITQSPKYLFRKEGQNVTLSCEQNLNHDAMYWYRQDPGQGLRLIYYSQIVNDFQKGDIAEGYSVSREKKESFPLTVTSAQKNPTAFYLCASSIQASNTEAFFGQGTRLTVV.

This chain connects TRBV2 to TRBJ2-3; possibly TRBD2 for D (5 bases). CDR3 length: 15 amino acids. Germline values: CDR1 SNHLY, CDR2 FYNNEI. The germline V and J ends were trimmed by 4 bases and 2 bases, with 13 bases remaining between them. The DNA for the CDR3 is TGTGCCAGCAGTGTCGTGCGGGCGAACACAGATACGCAGTATTTT. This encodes CASSVVRANTDTQYF. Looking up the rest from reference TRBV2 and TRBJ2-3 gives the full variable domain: EPEVTQTPSHQVTQMGQEVILRCVPISNHLYFYWYRQILGQKVEFLVSFYNNEISEKSEIFDDQFSVERPDGSNFTLKIRSTKLEDSAMYFCASSVVRANTDTQYFGPGTRLTVL.

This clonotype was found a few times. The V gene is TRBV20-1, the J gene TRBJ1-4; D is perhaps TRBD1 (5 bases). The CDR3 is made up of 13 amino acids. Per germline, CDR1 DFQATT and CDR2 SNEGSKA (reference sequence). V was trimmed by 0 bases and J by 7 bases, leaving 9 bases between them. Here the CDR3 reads CSARDGATEKLFF. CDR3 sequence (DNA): TGCAGTGCTAGAGATGGGGCAACTGAAAAACTGTTTTTT.

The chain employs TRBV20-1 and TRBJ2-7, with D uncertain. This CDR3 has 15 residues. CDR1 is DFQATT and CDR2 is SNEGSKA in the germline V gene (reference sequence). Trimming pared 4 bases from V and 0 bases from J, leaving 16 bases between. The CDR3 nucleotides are TGCAGTGCTATCAATGCCGAGAGAAGCTCCTACGAGCAGTACTTC. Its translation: CSAINAERSSYEQYF.

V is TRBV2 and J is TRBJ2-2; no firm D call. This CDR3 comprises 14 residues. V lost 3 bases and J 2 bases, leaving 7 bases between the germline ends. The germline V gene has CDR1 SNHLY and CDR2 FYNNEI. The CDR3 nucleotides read TGTGCCAGCAGTGATAGGGTTAACACCGGGGAGCTGTTTTTT. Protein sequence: CASSDRVNTGELFF.

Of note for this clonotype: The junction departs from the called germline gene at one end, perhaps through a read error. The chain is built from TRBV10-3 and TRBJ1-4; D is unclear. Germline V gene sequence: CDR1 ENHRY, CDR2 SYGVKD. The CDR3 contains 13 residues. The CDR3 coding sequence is TGTGCCAGCAGTTCCATCGGACGAGAAAAACTGTTTTTT. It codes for CASSSIGREKLFF.

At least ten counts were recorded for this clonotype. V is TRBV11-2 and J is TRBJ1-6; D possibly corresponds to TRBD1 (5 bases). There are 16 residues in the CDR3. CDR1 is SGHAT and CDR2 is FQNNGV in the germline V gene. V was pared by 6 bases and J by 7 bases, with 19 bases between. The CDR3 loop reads CASSLGELLQNSPLHF. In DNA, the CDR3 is TGTGCCAGCAGTTTGGGGGAGCTTCTCCAAAATTCACCCCTCCACTTT.

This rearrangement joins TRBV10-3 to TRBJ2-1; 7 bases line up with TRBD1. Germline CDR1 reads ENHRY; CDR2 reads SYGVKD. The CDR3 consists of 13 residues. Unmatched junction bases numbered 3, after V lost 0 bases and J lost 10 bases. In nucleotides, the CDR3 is TGTGCCATCAGTGAGTCGAGGACAGGAGAGCAGTTCTTC. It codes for CAISESRTGEQFF.

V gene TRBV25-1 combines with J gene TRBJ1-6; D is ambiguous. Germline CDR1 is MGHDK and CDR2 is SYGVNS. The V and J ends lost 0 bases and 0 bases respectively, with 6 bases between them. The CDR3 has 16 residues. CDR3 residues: CASSEYRGSYNSPLHF. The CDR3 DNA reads TGTGCCAGCAGTGAATATCGGGGCTCCTATAATTCACCCCTCCACTTT.

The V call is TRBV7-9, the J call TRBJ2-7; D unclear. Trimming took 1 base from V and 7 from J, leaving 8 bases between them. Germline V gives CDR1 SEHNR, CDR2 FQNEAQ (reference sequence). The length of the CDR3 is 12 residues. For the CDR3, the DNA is TGTGCCAGCAGCTTAGGGACCGGGGAGCAGTACTTC. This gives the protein CASSLGTGEQYF.

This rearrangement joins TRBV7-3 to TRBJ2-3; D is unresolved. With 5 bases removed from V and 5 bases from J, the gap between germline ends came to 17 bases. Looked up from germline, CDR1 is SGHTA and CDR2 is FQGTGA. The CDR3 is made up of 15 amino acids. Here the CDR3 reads CASSPLGSWGDTQYF. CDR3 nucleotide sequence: TGTGCCAGCAGCCCCCTCGGGTCCTGGGGAGATACGCAGTATTTT.

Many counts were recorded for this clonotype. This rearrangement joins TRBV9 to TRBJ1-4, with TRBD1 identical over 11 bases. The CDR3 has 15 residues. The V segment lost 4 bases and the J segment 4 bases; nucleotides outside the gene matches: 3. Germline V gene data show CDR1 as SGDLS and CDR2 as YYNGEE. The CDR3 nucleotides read TGTGCCAGCAGCCTGGGACAGGGGGGTAATGAAAAACTGTTTTTT. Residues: CASSLGQGGNEKLFF.

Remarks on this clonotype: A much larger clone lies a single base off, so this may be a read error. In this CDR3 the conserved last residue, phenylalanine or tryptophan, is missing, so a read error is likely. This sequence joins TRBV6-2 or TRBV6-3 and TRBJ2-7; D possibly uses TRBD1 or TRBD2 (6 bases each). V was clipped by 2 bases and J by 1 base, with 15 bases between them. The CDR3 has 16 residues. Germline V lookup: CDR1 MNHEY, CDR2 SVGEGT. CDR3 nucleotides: TGTGCCAGCAGTTACGATCGGGGGCGGGGATCCTACGAGCAGTACCTC. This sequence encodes CASSYDRGRGSYEQYL.

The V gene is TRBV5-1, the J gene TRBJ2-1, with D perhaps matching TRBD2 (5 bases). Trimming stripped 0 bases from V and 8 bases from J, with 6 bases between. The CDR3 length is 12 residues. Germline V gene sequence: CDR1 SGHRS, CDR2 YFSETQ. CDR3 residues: CASSLEGDEQFF. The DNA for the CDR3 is TGCGCCAGCAGCTTGGAGGGAGATGAGCAGTTCTTC.